This T cell receptor beta chain is from a study of T cell repertoires in cytomegalovirus infection. Trimming cost V 5 bases and J 5 bases; bases outside gene matches: 10. The CDR3 contains 16 residues. From germline, CDR1 is SGHDT and CDR2 YYEEEE. With respect to this clonotype: Its antigen remains unknown.

MiXCR, run by TCRdb on the reads, gives a single entry per CDR3 protein. The data contain some 920,000 distinct CDR3 sequences, roughly 30% of them seen just once; the ten biggest clones take up about 14%. The sample was cultured CD8+ T cells from PBMCs, taken from culture after CMV antigen stimulation. The source of this sequence is a human donor in good health (CMV status not recorded). Some clones in this sample may be carry-over from other donors' samples. The V call is TRBV5-6, the J call TRBJ1-5; 10 bases line up with TRBD1. The CDR3 region has the DNA TGTGCCAGCAGGACTCTGACAGGGGGCGCGGATCAGCCCCAGCATTTT. Translated: CASRTLTGGADQPQHF.